A single sample gave rise to the 2 T cell receptor beta chains below, sequenced in a study of human T cells and chemical hapten exposure. As to time point: patch test 3, about 24 weeks after DPC sensitization. Described treatment: therapeutic diphenylcyclopropenone sensitization with weekly scalp DPC. TCRdb processed the RACE reads anew with MiXCR; each CDR3 protein has one entry. This table has roughly 89,000 distinct CDR3 sequences, about a tenth appearing once. Sequenced here: whole blood, sampled in connection with sensitization to the hapten diphenylcyclopropenone (DPC). These receptors originate from a woman aged 25 to 39 with alopecia areata. Some clones in this sample may be carry-over from other donors' samples.

The chain links TRBV15 to TRBJ2-2, with 8 bases identical to TRBD2. In germline, CDR1 is LNHNV, CDR2 YYDKDF (reference sequence). The CDR3 consists of 14 residues. V lost 8 bases, J lost 7 bases, and 9 bases stayed unmatched. The CDR3 nucleotides read TGTGCCACCGGGACTAGGAGGACTGGCGGGGAGCTGTTTTTT. It translates to CATGTRRTGGELFF.

The gene calls are TRBV7-3 and TRBJ2-1, with D hard to call. V was pared by 2 bases and J by 1 base, with 9 bases between. This CDR3 is 15 amino acids long. Germline CDR1 SGHTA, CDR2 FQGTGA. The DNA for the CDR3 is TGTGCCAGCAGCTTAGGCGTCAAGTCCTACAATGAGCAGTTCTTC. Amino acids: CASSLGVKSYNEQFF.